A selection of T cell receptor beta chains follows, all from one sample in a study of T-cell memory formation after mild COVID-19. TCRdb re-called the 5' RACE reads through MiXCR, storing one row per CDR3 protein. The profile covers roughly 110,000 distinct CDR3 sequences, with around 12% appearing a single time and under 30% taken by the ten largest. The material sequenced was PBMCs or a T cell subset sorted from them (not recorded which). All receptors derive from an adult woman who had mild COVID-19 (a few samples of this study predate the infection). Cell type and time point are not known. Both conserved end residues are part of each CDR3. A D gene is named only where the DNA matches it firmly. Some rows mark clone size as missing; the rest say once, few, many or name a class of expanded clone.

V gene: TRBV12-3/TRBV12-4
D gene: .
J gene: TRBJ2-1
clone size: .
CDR3 protein: CASSLSTVLPVNEQFF
CDR3 DNA: TGTGCCAGCAGTTTATCCACGGTCTTGCCCGTCAATGAGCAGTTCTTC

V gene: TRBV29-1
D gene: .
J gene: TRBJ2-7
clone size: few
CDR3 protein: CSVRGSTHLYEQYF
CDR3 DNA: TGCAGCGTTAGGGGTAGCACGCACCTCTACGAGCAGTACTTC

V gene: TRBV9
D gene: .
J gene: TRBJ1-3
clone size: few
CDR3 protein: CASSVAGSDVSGNTIYF
CDR3 DNA: TGTGCCAGCAGCGTGGCGGGGTCCGATGTCTCTGGAAACACCATATATTTT

V gene: TRBV6-2/TRBV6-3
D gene: .
J gene: TRBJ1-1
clone size: .
CDR3 protein: CASSYSLNTEAFF
CDR3 DNA: TGTGCCAGCAGTTACTCTCTGAACACTGAAGCTTTCTTT

V gene: TRBV7-2
D gene: .
J gene: TRBJ1-5
clone size: .
CDR3 protein: CASSPWGGANQPQHF
CDR3 DNA: TGTGCCAGCAGCCCCTGGGGGGGGGCCAATCAGCCCCAGCATTTT

V gene: TRBV20-1
D gene: .
J gene: TRBJ1-2
clone size: .
CDR3 protein: CSARDPREVNGYTF
CDR3 DNA: TGCAGTGCTAGAGATCCGAGAGAGGTGAATGGCTACACCTTC

V gene: TRBV6-5
D gene: TRBD1
J gene: TRBJ1-1
clone size: .
CDR3 protein: CASAGHRGYTEAFF
CDR3 DNA: TGTGCCAGCGCCGGTCACAGGGGGTACACTGAAGCTTTCTTT

V gene: TRBV15
D gene: .
J gene: TRBJ2-2
clone size: .
CDR3 protein: CATSRDGFLKAAETNTGELFF
CDR3 DNA: TGTGCCACCAGCAGAGATGGGTTCTTGAAGGCAGCGGAGACGAACACCGGGGAGCTGTTTTTT

V gene: TRBV11-3
D gene: TRBD2
J gene: TRBJ2-1
clone size: few
CDR3 protein: CASSFSGRGNEQFF
CDR3 DNA: TGTGCCAGCAGCTTTAGCGGGAGAGGCAATGAGCAGTTCTTC

V gene: TRBV14
D gene: .
J gene: TRBJ2-7
clone size: many
CDR3 protein: CASSPGREYEQYF
CDR3 DNA: TGTGCCAGCAGCCCAGGAAGGGAGTACGAGCAGTACTTC

V gene: TRBV4-1
D gene: TRBD1
J gene: TRBJ1-2
clone size: .
CDR3 protein: CASSQAGQSYGYTF
CDR3 DNA: TGCGCCAGCAGCCAAGCGGGACAGTCCTATGGCTACACCTTC

V gene: TRBV7-9
D gene: TRBD1
J gene: TRBJ2-7
clone size: .
CDR3 protein: CASSSASTGGAASREQYF
CDR3 DNA: TGTGCCAGCAGCTCGGCCTCGACAGGGGGCGCGGCGTCTCGGGAGCAGTACTTC

V gene: TRBV13
D gene: .
J gene: TRBJ2-7
clone size: few
CDR3 protein: CASSLGGTLPYEQYF
CDR3 DNA: TGTGCCAGCAGCTTAGGAGGGACGCTACCTTACGAGCAGTACTTC

V gene: TRBV29-1
D gene: TRBD2
J gene: TRBJ2-3
clone size: .
CDR3 protein: CSVEGSGMTDTQYF
CDR3 DNA: TGCAGCGTTGAAGGTAGCGGGATGACAGATACGCAGTATTTT

V gene: TRBV29-1
D gene: .
J gene: TRBJ2-5
clone size: many
CDR3 protein: CSVEDNEGPKETQYF
CDR3 DNA: TGCAGCGTTGAAGATAATGAAGGGCCCAAAGAGACCCAGTACTTC

V gene: TRBV29-1
D gene: .
J gene: TRBJ2-2
clone size: few
CDR3 protein: CSVERSNTGELFF
CDR3 DNA: TGCAGCGTTGAAAGGTCGAACACCGGGGAGCTGTTTTTT

V gene: TRBV20-1
D gene: TRBD1
J gene: TRBJ2-7
clone size: .
CDR3 protein: CSADIPGQGVTYEQYF
CDR3 DNA: TGCAGTGCTGATATACCGGGACAGGGGGTTACCTACGAGCAGTACTTC

V gene: TRBV7-9
D gene: .
J gene: TRBJ1-2
clone size: .
CDR3 protein: CASSREDRNYGYTF
CDR3 DNA: TGTGCCAGCAGCCGTGAGGACAGAAACTATGGCTACACCTTC

V gene: TRBV4-1
D gene: TRBD2
J gene: TRBJ2-2
clone size: few
CDR3 protein: CASSIRTSYGTGELFF
CDR3 DNA: TGCGCCAGCAGCATACGGACTAGTTACGGCACCGGGGAGCTGTTTTTT

V gene: TRBV7-9
D gene: TRBD2
J gene: TRBJ2-1
clone size: .
CDR3 protein: CASSLSIGLALNEQFF
CDR3 DNA: TGTGCCAGCAGCCTAAGTATAGGACTAGCGCTTAATGAGCAGTTCTTC

V gene: TRBV10-3
D gene: TRBD2
J gene: TRBJ2-1
clone size: few
CDR3 protein: CAISESLVRGTSGSDNEQFF
CDR3 DNA: TGTGCCATCAGTGAGTCGCTAGTTAGGGGGACTAGCGGGAGCGACAATGAGCAGTTCTTC

V gene: TRBV5-6
D gene: .
J gene: TRBJ2-3
clone size: few
CDR3 protein: CASQAFYGTDTQYF
CDR3 DNA: TGTGCCAGCCAGGCCTTCTATGGCACAGATACGCAGTATTTT

V gene: TRBV9
D gene: .
J gene: TRBJ2-7
clone size: .
CDR3 protein: CASSGRDGPYEQYF
CDR3 DNA: TGTGCCAGCAGCGGCCGGGACGGTCCCTACGAGCAGTACTTC

V gene: TRBV29-1
D gene: TRBD1
J gene: TRBJ1-1
clone size: .
CDR3 protein: CSVDQGASTEAFF
CDR3 DNA: TGCAGCGTCGACCAGGGGGCGAGCACTGAAGCTTTCTTT

V gene: TRBV4-1
D gene: .
J gene: TRBJ1-2
clone size: many
CDR3 protein: CASSQDPAQGINYGYTF
CDR3 DNA: TGCGCCAGCAGCCAAGATCCAGCCCAGGGGATTAACTATGGCTACACCTTC

V gene: TRBV5-1
D gene: .
J gene: TRBJ2-1
clone size: .
CDR3 protein: CASSLTPAGYNEQFF
CDR3 DNA: TGCGCCAGCAGCTTGACCCCTGCGGGCTACAATGAGCAGTTCTTC

V gene: TRBV12-3/TRBV12-4
D gene: .
J gene: TRBJ2-7
clone size: .
CDR3 protein: CASSSYIAYEQYF
CDR3 DNA: TGTGCCAGCAGTTCCTACATAGCCTACGAGCAGTACTTC

V gene: TRBV14
D gene: .
J gene: TRBJ2-4
clone size: .
CDR3 protein: CASSPFRTVNIQYF
CDR3 DNA: TGTGCCAGCAGCCCGTTTAGGACAGTGAACATTCAGTACTTC

V gene: TRBV4-3
D gene: .
J gene: TRBJ1-5
clone size: .
CDR3 protein: CASSQETGNQPQHF
CDR3 DNA: TGCGCCAGCAGCCAAGAAACAGGGAATCAGCCCCAGCATTTT

V gene: TRBV5-1
D gene: .
J gene: TRBJ1-2
clone size: .
CDR3 protein: CASSLQNHYGYTF
CDR3 DNA: TGCGCCAGCAGTCTGCAGAATCACTATGGCTACACCTTC

V gene: TRBV29-1
D gene: .
J gene: TRBJ1-1
clone size: .
CDR3 protein: CSVDPGWPAFF
CDR3 DNA: TGCAGCGTTGATCCAGGGTGGCCGGCTTTCTTT

V gene: TRBV5-1
D gene: TRBD1
J gene: TRBJ1-2
clone size: once
CDR3 protein: CASSLAPATGLANYGYTF
CDR3 DNA: TGCGCCAGCAGCTTGGCCCCAGCGACAGGGTTGGCTAACTATGGCTACACCTTC

V gene: TRBV12-3/TRBV12-4
D gene: .
J gene: TRBJ2-7
clone size: few
CDR3 protein: CASSSRQGVGGEQYF
CDR3 DNA: TGTGCCAGCAGTTCCCGACAGGGTGTGGGGGGAGAGCAGTACTTC

V gene: TRBV18
D gene: .
J gene: TRBJ2-7
clone size: .
CDR3 protein: CASSSVTRPGEQYF
CDR3 DNA: TGTGCCAGCTCATCCGTGACAAGACCGGGGGAGCAGTACTTC

V gene: TRBV12-3/TRBV12-4
D gene: .
J gene: TRBJ1-1
clone size: .
CDR3 protein: CDSSPTRIMNTEAFF
CDR3 DNA: TGTGACAGCAGCCCCACTCGGATCATGAACACTGAAGCTTTCTTT

V gene: TRBV6-2/TRBV6-3
D gene: .
J gene: TRBJ2-1
clone size: few
CDR3 protein: CASSFSGSYNEQFF
CDR3 DNA: TGTGCCAGCAGTTTTAGCGGCTCCTACAATGAGCAGTTCTTC

V gene: TRBV12-3/TRBV12-4
D gene: TRBD1
J gene: TRBJ2-7
clone size: many
CDR3 protein: CASSFGDSYEQYF
CDR3 DNA: TGTGCCAGCAGTTTTGGGGACAGCTACGAGCAGTACTTC

V gene: TRBV29-1
D gene: TRBD2
J gene: TRBJ2-3
clone size: few
CDR3 protein: CSVLLAGAPDKQYF
CDR3 DNA: TGCAGCGTTTTACTAGCGGGAGCCCCAGATAAGCAGTATTTT

V gene: TRBV7-8
D gene: TRBD1
J gene: TRBJ2-1
clone size: few
CDR3 protein: CASISNRGPEQFF
CDR3 DNA: TGTGCCAGCATCAGTAACAGGGGCCCTGAGCAGTTCTTC

V gene: TRBV29-1
D gene: .
J gene: TRBJ2-3
clone size: few
CDR3 protein: CSVEDPARGTDTQYF
CDR3 DNA: TGCAGCGTTGAAGATCCCGCCCGAGGTACAGATACGCAGTATTTT

V gene: TRBV7-6
D gene: TRBD1
J gene: TRBJ2-7
clone size: .
CDR3 protein: CASSLVQGTGYEQYF
CDR3 DNA: TGTGCCAGCAGCTTAGTACAGGGGACGGGCTACGAGCAGTACTTC

V gene: TRBV7-9
D gene: .
J gene: TRBJ2-5
clone size: .
CDR3 protein: CASSLQEVGETQYF
CDR3 DNA: TGTGCCAGCAGCTTGCAGGAGGTTGGGGAGACCCAGTACTTC

V gene: TRBV12-3/TRBV12-4
D gene: .
J gene: TRBJ1-3
clone size: few
CDR3 protein: CASSSTGFGNTIYF
CDR3 DNA: TGTGCCAGCAGCTCAACAGGGTTTGGAAACACCATATATTTT

V gene: TRBV24-1
D gene: TRBD1
J gene: TRBJ2-7
clone size: few
CDR3 protein: CATRTNRGRISHEQYF
CDR3 DNA: TGTGCCACCAGAACTAACAGGGGGCGAATTTCGCACGAGCAGTACTTC

V gene: TRBV11-3
D gene: .
J gene: TRBJ2-2
clone size: .
CDR3 protein: CASSTPRRGELFF
CDR3 DNA: TGTGCCAGCAGCACCCCGCGTCGAGGGGAGCTGTTTTTT

V gene: TRBV24-1
D gene: .
J gene: TRBJ2-2
clone size: few
CDR3 protein: CATSDFHSTGELFF
CDR3 DNA: TGTGCCACCAGTGATTTCCATAGCACCGGGGAGCTGTTTTTT

V gene: TRBV24-1
D gene: .
J gene: TRBJ2-5
clone size: few
CDR3 protein: CATSDFGVGETQYF
CDR3 DNA: TGTGCCACCAGTGATTTCGGGGTCGGCGAGACCCAGTACTTC

V gene: TRBV7-6
D gene: .
J gene: TRBJ1-1
clone size: .
CDR3 protein: CASSLGGGEAFF
CDR3 DNA: TGTGCCAGCAGCTTAGGAGGGGGTGAAGCTTTCTTT

V gene: TRBV5-1
D gene: TRBD1
J gene: TRBJ1-4
clone size: .
CDR3 protein: CASSRGQGGTNEKLFF
CDR3 DNA: TGCGCCAGCAGCCGAGGACAGGGTGGCACTAATGAAAAACTGTTTTTT